This TCR beta chain is drawn from a study of CD8 T cells in ankylosing spondylitis (dated by TCRdb to about 2017). A note on the overall study: T cell receptor beta repertoires were profiled in healthy donors and ankylosing spondylitis patients so that disease-linked TCR variants could be found. The whole study cohort included over a hundred healthy donors and 25 ankylosing spondylitis patients. Peripheral blood was sampled, and synovial fluid was also collected from ankylosing spondylitis patients.

Synovial fluid samples and blood samples obtained from the same ankylosing spondylitis patients were matched. Instrument used: Illumina HiSeq 2500. TCR beta libraries were prepared by quantitative 5'-RACE with molecular barcodes. From the authors' description of their analysis: A new computational method, built on a probabilistic model of VDJ rearrangement, was used to identify disease-linked TCR variants. Using fastp at Q25 and MiXCR, TCRdb reprocessed the public reads and kept productive beta chains. Every distinct CDR3 protein forms one entry, paired with its most common genes and DNA. What appears here as the V and J calls and clone size reflects TCRdb's work, not the paper's. Recorded for this sample are about 36,000 distinct CDR3 sequences; approximately 10% of them occurred a single time. The ten largest clones take up roughly 21% of the sample. On this clonotype: Its antigen remains unidentified. Base qualities are missing; no much larger clone stands one base away.

Study-wide findings and limitations: A TCR beta motif of several highly homologous amino acid variants appeared characteristic of blood from ankylosing spondylitis patients. Some motif variants were previously reported in synovial fluid and blood of reactive arthritis patients, suggesting common disease-initiation mechanisms. Significant enrichment of the disease-linked clones was reported in matched synovial fluid samples from ankylosing spondylitis patients. The disease-linked clones had a CD8+ phenotype and were found at relatively low frequencies in peripheral blood.

V drops 4 bases and J drops 7 bases, leaving 12 bases in between. CDR1 SGHKS and CDR2 YYEKEE are derived from the germline V gene (reference sequence). There are 13 amino acids in the CDR3, from cysteine to phenylalanine inclusive. Only the CDR3 DNA stays, 39 bases, in frame from base 1. The TCR was taken from a male donor with ankylosing spondylitis. The receptor chain draws on TRBV5-5 and TRBJ1-5; no D segment can be confidently identified. The sequencing sample was made of synovial fluid, either unsorted or a sorted T cell fraction (not recorded which). CDR3 reads: CASSRLDLQPQHF. The sequence in DNA is TGTGCCAGCAGCCGGCTGGACTTGCAGCCCCAGCATTTT.